Below, one T cell receptor (beta chain) is given with its context. Antigen unknown. Replicate PCRs run on sorted subsets employed roughly 180 ng DNA, 30,000 to 35,000 T cell genomes. The protocol was immunoSEQ multiplex PCR, while the TCRdb copy is restricted to in-frame clones and leaves out a portion. Seen here are about 700,000 clones, roughly 70% observed once, and the top ten hold more than 1.5%. This sample was taken from a study of shared clonotypes between healthy human individuals. Notes on the study in general: Having only a few donors restricted how much genetic and exposure-history diversity was captured.

Germline V gives CDR1 SGHRS, CDR2 YFSETQ. The CDR3 runs to 15 residues. V was pared by 3 bases and J by 5 bases, with 5 bases of the junction left unmatched. This chain connects TRBV5-1 to TRBJ2-2; 9 bases map to TRBD2. The clonotype comes from a woman in her 30s in good health. The sequenced sample was memory CD4+ T cells sorted from blood. Noted subset: CD45RA-negative fraction. The CDR3 sequence is CASSSPGLATGELFF. In DNA form, the CDR3 reads TGCGCCAGCAGCTCTCCGGGACTAGCAACCGGGGAGCTGTTTTTT.